This entry is about one TCR beta chain. The antigen is undetermined. UMI labels and 5' RACE were used to prepare the TRB cDNA libraries. TCRdb re-called the 5' RACE reads; every CDR3 protein appears as one record, without DNA. The table gives approximately 100,000 distinct CDR3 sequences; the top ten clones make up around 0.35% of it. Germline V gene lookup returns CDR1 MNHEY and CDR2 SMNVEV (reference sequence). This CDR3 has 14 residues. These data belong to a study of CXCR3-negative and CXCR3-positive naive CD8 T cells. Broader study findings: Compared with CXCR3-negative naive cells, CXCR3-positive naive cells showed more hydrophobic TRB CDR3s.

In triplicate, each CD8+ T cell subset was sorted at under 350,000 cells per replicate. The receptor was derived from a human donor in good health. Some clones in this sample may be carry-over from other donors' samples. The sequencing input was naive CXCR3+ CD8+ T cells from blood. Subset in this sample: CD45RO-CCR7+CD27+CD95- naive CD8+ T cells expressing CXCR3 (TNR3+). This chain uses TRBV27 with TRBJ2-2; TCRdb calls TRBD1, which cannot be checked without DNA. CDR3 sequence: CASSSGGYTGELFF.